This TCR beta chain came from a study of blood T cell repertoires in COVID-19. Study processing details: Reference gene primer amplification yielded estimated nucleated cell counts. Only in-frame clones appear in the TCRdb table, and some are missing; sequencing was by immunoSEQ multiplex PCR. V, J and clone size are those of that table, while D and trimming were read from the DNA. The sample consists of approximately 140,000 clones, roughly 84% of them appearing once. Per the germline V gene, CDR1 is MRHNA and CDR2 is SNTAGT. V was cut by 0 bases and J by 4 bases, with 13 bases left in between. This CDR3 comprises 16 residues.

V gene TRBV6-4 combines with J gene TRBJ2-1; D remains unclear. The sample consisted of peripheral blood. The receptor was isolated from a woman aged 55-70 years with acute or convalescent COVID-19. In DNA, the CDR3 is TGTGCCAGCAGTGACTCGCCGGTTCCCGATTACAATGAGCAGTTCTTC. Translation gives CASSDSPVPDYNEQFF.